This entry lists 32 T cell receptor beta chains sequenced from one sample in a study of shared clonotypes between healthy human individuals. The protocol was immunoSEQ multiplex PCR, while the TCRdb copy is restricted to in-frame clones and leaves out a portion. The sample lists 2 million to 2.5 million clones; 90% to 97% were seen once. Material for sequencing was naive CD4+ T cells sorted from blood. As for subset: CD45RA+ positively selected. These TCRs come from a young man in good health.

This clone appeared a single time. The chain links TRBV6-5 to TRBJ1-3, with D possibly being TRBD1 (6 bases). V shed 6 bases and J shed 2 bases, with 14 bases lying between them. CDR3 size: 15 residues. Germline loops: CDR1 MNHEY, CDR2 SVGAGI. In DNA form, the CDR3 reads TGTGCCAGCAGAATCGGGGGGGCGGCTGGAAACACCATATATTTT. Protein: CASRIGGAAGNTIYF.

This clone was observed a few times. The CDR3 sequence is CSVAKSTGGGQETQYF. As DNA, the CDR3 is TGCAGCGTTGCCAAATCGACAGGGGGAGGCCAAGAGACCCAGTACTTC. V and J are TRBV29-1 and TRBJ2-5; 9 bases fit TRBD1. Per germline, CDR1 SQVTM and CDR2 ANQGSEA. V shed 4 bases, J shed 1 base, and the junction held 10 bases outside the gene matches. The length of the CDR3 is 16 residues.

CDR3 region: CASSDEGNEQYF. Here the CDR3 DNA reads TGTGCCAGCAGCGACGAGGGTAACGAGCAGTACTTC. The genes are TRBV2 and TRBJ2-7, with D possibly matching TRBD2 (5 bases). Looked up from germline, CDR1 is SNHLY and CDR2 is FYNNEI. Trimming stripped 6 bases from V and 5 bases from J, with 11 bases between. This CDR3 region has 12 residues.

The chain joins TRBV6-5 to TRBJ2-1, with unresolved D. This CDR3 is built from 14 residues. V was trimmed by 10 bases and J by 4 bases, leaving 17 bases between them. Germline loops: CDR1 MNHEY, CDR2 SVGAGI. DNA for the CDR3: TGTGCCACCAGACAAACCGACGGTTACAATGAGCAGTTCTTC. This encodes CATRQTDGYNEQFF.

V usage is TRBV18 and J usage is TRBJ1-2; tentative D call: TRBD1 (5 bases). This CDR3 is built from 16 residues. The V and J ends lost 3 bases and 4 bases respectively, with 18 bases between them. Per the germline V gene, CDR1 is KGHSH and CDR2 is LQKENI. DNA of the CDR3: TGTGCCAGCTCACCGACAGAGGTTAGAACTATCTATGGCTACACCTTC. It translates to CASSPTEVRTIYGYTF.

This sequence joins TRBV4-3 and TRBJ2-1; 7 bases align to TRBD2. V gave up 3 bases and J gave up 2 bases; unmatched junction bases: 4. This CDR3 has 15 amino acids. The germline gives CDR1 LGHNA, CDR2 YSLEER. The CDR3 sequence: CASSQGGSPYNEQFF. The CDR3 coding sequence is TGCGCCAGCAGCCAGGGCGGGAGTCCCTACAATGAGCAGTTCTTC.

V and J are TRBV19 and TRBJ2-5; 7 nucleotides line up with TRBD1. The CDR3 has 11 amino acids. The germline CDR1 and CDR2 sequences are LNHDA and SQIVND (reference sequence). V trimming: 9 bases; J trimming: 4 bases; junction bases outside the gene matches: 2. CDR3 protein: CASRTGETQYF. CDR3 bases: TGTGCCAGCAGGACAGGAGAGACCCAGTACTTC.

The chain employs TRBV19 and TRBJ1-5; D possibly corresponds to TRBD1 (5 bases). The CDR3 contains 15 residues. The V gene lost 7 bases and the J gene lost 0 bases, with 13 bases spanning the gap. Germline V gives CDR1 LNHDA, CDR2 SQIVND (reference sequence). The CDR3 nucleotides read TGTGCCAGTATTGCTGGGGGTTATAGCAATCAGCCCCAGCATTTT. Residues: CASIAGGYSNQPQHF.

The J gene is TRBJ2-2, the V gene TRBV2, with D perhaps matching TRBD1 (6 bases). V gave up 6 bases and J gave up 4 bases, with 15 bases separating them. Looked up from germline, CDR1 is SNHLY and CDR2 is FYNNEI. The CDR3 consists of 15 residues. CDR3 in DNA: TGTGCCAGCAGGGCAATGCAGACAGGCACCGGGGAGCTGTTTTTT. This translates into CASRAMQTGTGELFF.

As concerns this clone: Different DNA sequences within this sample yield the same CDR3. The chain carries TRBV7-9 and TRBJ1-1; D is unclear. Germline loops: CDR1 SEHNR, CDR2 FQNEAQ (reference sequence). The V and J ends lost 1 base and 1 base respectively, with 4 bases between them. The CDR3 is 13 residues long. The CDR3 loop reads CASSLGQNTEAFF. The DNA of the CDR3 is TGTGCCAGCAGCTTAGGGCAGAACACTGAAGCTTTCTTT.

The CDR3 coding sequence is TGCGCCAGCAGTTCCTTGGGCGGACCCTTCTACGAGCAGTACTTC. Translating gives CASSSLGGPFYEQYF. The chain has TRBV5-1 and TRBJ2-7; D is uncertain. CDR1 SGHRS and CDR2 YFSETQ come from the germline V gene. This CDR3 has 15 residues. Trimming left V 5 bases short and J 3 bases short, with 18 bases between.

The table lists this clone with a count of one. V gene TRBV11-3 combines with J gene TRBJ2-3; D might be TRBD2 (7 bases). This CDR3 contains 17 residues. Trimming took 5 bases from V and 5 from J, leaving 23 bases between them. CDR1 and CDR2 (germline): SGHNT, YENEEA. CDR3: CASSHYWGRGPGDTQYF. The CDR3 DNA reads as TGTGCCAGCAGCCATTATTGGGGGCGGGGGCCCGGAGATACGCAGTATTTT.

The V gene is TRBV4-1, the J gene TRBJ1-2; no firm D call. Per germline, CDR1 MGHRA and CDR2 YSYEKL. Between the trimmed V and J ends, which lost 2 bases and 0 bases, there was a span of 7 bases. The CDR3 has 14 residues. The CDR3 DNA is TGCGCCAGCAGCCAAATAGGGCCTAACTATGGCTACACCTTC. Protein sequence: CASSQIGPNYGYTF.

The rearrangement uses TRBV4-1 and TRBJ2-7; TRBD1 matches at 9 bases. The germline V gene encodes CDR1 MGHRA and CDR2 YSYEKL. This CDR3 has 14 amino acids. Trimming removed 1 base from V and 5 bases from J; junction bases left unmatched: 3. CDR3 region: CASSQGDRADEQYF. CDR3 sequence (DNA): TGCGCCAGCAGCCAAGGGGACAGGGCCGACGAGCAGTACTTC.

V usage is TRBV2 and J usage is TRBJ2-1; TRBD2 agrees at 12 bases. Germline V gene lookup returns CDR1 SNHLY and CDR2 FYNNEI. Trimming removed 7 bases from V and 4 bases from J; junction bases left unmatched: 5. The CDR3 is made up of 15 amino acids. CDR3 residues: CASTHGTSGYNEQFF. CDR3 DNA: TGTGCCAGCACCCATGGGACTAGCGGGTACAATGAGCAGTTCTTC. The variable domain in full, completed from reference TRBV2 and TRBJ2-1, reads EPEVTQTPSHQVTQMGQEVILRCVPISNHLYFYWYRQILGQKVEFLVSFYNNEISEKSEIFDDQFSVERPDGSNFTLKIRSTKLEDSAMYFCASTHGTSGYNEQFFGPGTRLTVL.

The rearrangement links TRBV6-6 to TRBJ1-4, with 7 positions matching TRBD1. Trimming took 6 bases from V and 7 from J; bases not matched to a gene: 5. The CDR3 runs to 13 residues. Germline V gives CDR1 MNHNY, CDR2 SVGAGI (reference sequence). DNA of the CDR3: TGTGCCAGCAGGACAGGGCCAACTGAAAAACTGTTTTTT. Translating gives CASRTGPTEKLFF.

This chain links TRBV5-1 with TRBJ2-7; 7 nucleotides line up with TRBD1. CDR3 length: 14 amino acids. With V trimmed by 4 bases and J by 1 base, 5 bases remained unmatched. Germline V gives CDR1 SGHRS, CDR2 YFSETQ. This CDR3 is CASSPRQGSYEQYF. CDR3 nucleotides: TGCGCCAGCAGCCCCAGACAGGGTTCCTACGAGCAGTACTTC.

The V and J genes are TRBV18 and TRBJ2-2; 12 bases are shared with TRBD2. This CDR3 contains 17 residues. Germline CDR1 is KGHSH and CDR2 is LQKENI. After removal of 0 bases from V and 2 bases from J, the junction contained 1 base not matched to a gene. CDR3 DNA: TGTGCCAGCTCACCACCGACTAGCGGGAGCAACACCGGGGAGCTGTTTTTT. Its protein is CASSPPTSGSNTGELFF.

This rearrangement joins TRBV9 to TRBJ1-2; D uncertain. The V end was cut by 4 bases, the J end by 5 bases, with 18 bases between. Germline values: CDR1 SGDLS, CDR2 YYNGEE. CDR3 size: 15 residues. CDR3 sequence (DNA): TGTGCCAGCAGCTCCCGGCGGGCTACCAGTTATGGCTACACCTTC. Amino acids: CASSSRRATSYGYTF.

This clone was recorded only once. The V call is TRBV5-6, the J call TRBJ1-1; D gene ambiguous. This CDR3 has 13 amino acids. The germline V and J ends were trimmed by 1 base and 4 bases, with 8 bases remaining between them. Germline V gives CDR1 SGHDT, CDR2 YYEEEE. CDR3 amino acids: CASSLNSVTEAFF. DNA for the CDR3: TGTGCCAGCAGCTTGAATTCGGTCACTGAAGCTTTCTTT. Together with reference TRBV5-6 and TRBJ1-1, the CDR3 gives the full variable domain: DAGVTQSPTHLIKTRGQQVTLRCSPKSGHDTVSWYQQALGQGPQFIFQYYEEEERQRGNFPDRFSGHQFPNYSSELNVNALLLGDSALYLCASSLNSVTEAFFGQGTRLTVV.

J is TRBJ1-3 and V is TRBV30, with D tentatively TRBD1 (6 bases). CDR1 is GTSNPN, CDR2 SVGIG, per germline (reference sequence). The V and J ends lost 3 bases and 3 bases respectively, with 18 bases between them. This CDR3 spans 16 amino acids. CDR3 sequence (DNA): TGTGCCTGGAGACATCATACAGGGTCGGTTGGAAACACCATATATTTT. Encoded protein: CAWRHHTGSVGNTIYF. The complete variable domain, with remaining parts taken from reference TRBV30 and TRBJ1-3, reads SQTIHQWPATLVQPVGSPLSLECTVEGTSNPNLYWYRQAAGRGLQLLFYSVGIGQISSEVPQNLSASRPQDRQFILSSKKLLLSDSGFYLCAWRHHTGSVGNTIYFGEGSWLTVV.

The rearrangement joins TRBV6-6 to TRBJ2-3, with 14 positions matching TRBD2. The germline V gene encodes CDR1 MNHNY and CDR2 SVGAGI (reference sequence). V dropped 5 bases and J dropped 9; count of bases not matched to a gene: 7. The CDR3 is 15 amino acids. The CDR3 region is CASSAGTSGRETQYF. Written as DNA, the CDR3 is TGTGCCAGCAGTGCCGGGACTAGCGGGAGAGAGACGCAGTATTTT.

The CDR3 reads CASMPSFGVGQPQHF. CDR3 bases: TGTGCCAGCATGCCGTCTTTTGGGGTGGGTCAGCCCCAGCATTTT. This sequence joins TRBV5-5 and TRBJ1-5, with unresolved D. The CDR3 runs to 15 residues. Germline lookup yields CDR1 SGHKS and CDR2 YYEKEE (reference sequence). V was shortened by 6 bases and J by 6 bases, with 19 bases between the two germline ends.

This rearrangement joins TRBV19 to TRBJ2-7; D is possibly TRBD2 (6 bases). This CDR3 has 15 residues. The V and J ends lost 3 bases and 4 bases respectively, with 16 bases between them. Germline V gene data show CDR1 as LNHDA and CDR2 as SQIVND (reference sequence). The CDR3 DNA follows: TGTGCCAGTAGTATTCAAGGGACTCAAGCGTACGAGCAGTACTTC. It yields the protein CASSIQGTQAYEQYF.

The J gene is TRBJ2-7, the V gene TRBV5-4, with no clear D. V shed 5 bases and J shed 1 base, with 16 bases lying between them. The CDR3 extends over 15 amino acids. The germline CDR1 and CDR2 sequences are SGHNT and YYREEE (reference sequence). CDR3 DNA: TGTGCCAGCAGTCCAGACACAAGCTCTTCCTACGAGCAGTACTTC. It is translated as CASSPDTSSSYEQYF. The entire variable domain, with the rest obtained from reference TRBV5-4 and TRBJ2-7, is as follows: ETGVTQSPTHLIKTRGQQVTLRCSSQSGHNTVSWYQQALGQGPQFIFQYYREEENGRGNFPPRFSGLQFPNYSSELNVNALELDDSALYLCASSPDTSSSYEQYFGPGTRLTVT.

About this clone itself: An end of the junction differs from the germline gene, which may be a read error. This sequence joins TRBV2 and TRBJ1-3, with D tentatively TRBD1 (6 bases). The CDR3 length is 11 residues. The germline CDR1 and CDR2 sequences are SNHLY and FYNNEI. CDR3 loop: CASSWGAQLVF. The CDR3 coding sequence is TGTGCCAGTTCATGGGGGGCCCAACTGGTTTTT.

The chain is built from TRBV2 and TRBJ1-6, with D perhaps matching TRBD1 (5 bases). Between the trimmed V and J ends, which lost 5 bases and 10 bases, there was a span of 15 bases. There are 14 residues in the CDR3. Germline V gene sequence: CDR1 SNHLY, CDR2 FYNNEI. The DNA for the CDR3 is TGTGCCAGCAGTTCGGGGACCGGGCGGTCACCCCTCCACTTT. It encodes CASSSGTGRSPLHF.

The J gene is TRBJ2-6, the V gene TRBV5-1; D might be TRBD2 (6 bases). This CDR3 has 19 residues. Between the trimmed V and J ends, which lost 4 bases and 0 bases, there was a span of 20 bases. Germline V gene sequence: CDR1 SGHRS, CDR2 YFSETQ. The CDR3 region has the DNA TGCGCCAGCAGCACCCAACTAGCTCCCCTCTCCTCTGGGGCCAACGTCCTGACTTTC. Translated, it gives CASSTQLAPLSSGANVLTF.

CDR3: CASSIGVPNTGELFF. As DNA, the CDR3 is TGTGCCAGTAGTATCGGGGTTCCGAACACCGGGGAGCTGTTTTTT. V gene TRBV19 combines with J gene TRBJ2-2, with D possibly matching TRBD2 (5 bases). Trimming left V 3 bases short and J 0 bases short, with 8 bases between. CDR1 and CDR2 from the germline V gene are LNHDA and SQIVND (reference sequence). This CDR3 is built from 15 residues.

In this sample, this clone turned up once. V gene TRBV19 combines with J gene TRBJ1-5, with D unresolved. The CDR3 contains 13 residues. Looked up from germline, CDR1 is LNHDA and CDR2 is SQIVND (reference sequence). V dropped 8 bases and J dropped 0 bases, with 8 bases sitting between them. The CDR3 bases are TGTGCCAGTCGACTGGATAGCAATCAGCCCCAGCATTTT. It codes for CASRLDSNQPQHF.

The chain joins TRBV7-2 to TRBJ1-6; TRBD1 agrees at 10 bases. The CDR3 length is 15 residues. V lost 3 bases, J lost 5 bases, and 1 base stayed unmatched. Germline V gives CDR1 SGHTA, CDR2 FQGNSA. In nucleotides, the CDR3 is TGTGCCAGCAGCTTGGGACAGGGGAATAATTCACCCCTCCACTTT. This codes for CASSLGQGNNSPLHF. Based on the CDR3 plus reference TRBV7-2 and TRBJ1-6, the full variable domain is GAGVSQSPSNKVTEKGKDVELRCDPISGHTALYWYRQSLGQGLEFLIYFQGNSAPDKSGLPSDRFSAERTGGSVSTLTIQRTQQEDSAVYLCASSLGQGNNSPLHFGNGTRLTVT.

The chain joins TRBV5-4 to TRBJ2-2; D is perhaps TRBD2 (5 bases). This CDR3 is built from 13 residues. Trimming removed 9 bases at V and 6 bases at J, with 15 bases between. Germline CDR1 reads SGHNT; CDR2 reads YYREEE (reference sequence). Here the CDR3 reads CATRGNLAGELFF. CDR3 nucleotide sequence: TGTGCCACCCGAGGGAATCTGGCCGGGGAGCTGTTTTTT.